These 12 T cell receptor beta chains came from one sample sequenced in a study of blood T cell repertoires in COVID-19. Some clones are missing from TCRdb's copy, which holds only in-frame ones; the method was immunoSEQ multiplex PCR. Counted here are roughly 50,000 clones, roughly 90% occurring once; the ten biggest clones make up around 20%. The sequenced sample was peripheral blood. The receptor set was obtained from a human donor in a cohort sampled during active COVID-19.

V usage is TRBV7-2 and J usage is TRBJ2-3, with 7 bases identical to TRBD2. The CDR3 is 16 residues long. Germline assignment: CDR1 SGHTA and CDR2 FQGNSA. V was clipped by 2 bases and J by 3 bases; unmatched bases: 8. The CDR3 DNA is TGTGCCAGCAGCTTAATTCGCGGGGGTGTTACAGATACGCAGTATTTT. The encoded protein is CASSLIRGGVTDTQYF.

This clone was observed a single time. The V and J genes are TRBV7-2 and TRBJ1-1; D ambiguous. V was pared by 1 base and J by 3 bases, with 6 bases between. The CDR3 consists of 13 residues. The V gene's germline CDR1 is SGHTA and CDR2 FQGNSA. Written as DNA, the CDR3 is TGTGCCAGCAGCTTAGTCCTTGACACTGAAGCTTTCTTT. This encodes CASSLVLDTEAFF.

V and J are TRBV7-2 and TRBJ2-3; a possible D gene is TRBD1 (6 bases). Germline values: CDR1 SGHTA, CDR2 FQGNSA. Deletions cut 5 bases from V and 2 bases from J, with 20 bases between. The CDR3 spans 17 residues. In DNA form, the CDR3 reads TGTGCCAGCAGCCTCATCCTGGCAGGGGCCTCCACAGATACGCAGTATTTT. Translating it yields CASSLILAGASTDTQYF.

CDR3 sequence: CASSYGRGYYNEQFF. The CDR3 bases are TGTGCCAGCAGTTATGGGAGGGGATACTACAATGAGCAGTTCTTC. The V gene is TRBV6-2 or TRBV6-3, the J gene TRBJ2-1; 7 positions match TRBD2. CDR1 and CDR2 from the germline V gene are MNHEY and SVGEGT. The J segment lost 3 bases and the V segment lost 3 bases, leaving 5 bases of the junction unmatched. CDR3 length: 15 residues.

The chain joins TRBV9 to TRBJ2-7; no clear D gene. Germline CDR1 reads SGDLS; CDR2 reads YYNGEE. CDR3 length: 14 amino acids. With 4 bases removed from V and 2 bases from J, the gap between germline ends came to 13 bases. CDR3 in DNA: TGTGCCAGCAGCTCCCCCCAGTCAGCCTACGAGCAGTACTTC. Translating it yields CASSSPQSAYEQYF.

V is TRBV28 and J is TRBJ1-6; no reliable D call. This CDR3 has 15 amino acids. Trimming took 5 bases from V and 2 from J, leaving 10 bases between them. Germline assignment: CDR1 MDHEN and CDR2 SYDVKM. CDR3 residues: CASSPQIPYNSPLHF. The CDR3, as DNA: TGTGCCAGCAGTCCCCAAATCCCCTATAATTCACCCCTCCACTTT.

This chain joins TRBV19 and TRBJ1-1, with a possible D match to TRBD1 (6 bases). Germline V gene lookup returns CDR1 LNHDA and CDR2 SQIVND (reference sequence). The CDR3 is 14 residues long. V lost 7 bases and J lost 4, with 16 bases in between. CDR3: CASTVQGLSTEAFF. In nucleotides, the CDR3 is TGTGCCAGTACCGTACAGGGTCTGAGCACTGAAGCTTTCTTT.

This clone was seen only once. The rearrangement joins TRBV18 to TRBJ2-7, with TRBD2 identical over 9 bases. This CDR3 has 16 amino acids. From germline, CDR1 is KGHSH and CDR2 LQKENI. V trimming: 3 bases; J trimming: 2 bases; junction bases outside the gene matches: 8. CDR3 amino acids: CASSPGRRGGPYEQYF. CDR3 in DNA: TGTGCCAGCTCACCCGGGAGGCGGGGGGGACCCTACGAGCAGTACTTC. Complete variable domain (other parts from reference TRBV18 and TRBJ2-7): NAGVMQNPRHLVRRRGQEARLRCSPMKGHSHVYWYRQLPEEGLKFMVYLQKENIIDESGMPKERFSAEFPKEGPSILRIQQVVRGDSAAYFCASSPGRRGGPYEQYFGPGTRLTVT.

This clone was detected a few times. V is TRBV19 and J is TRBJ2-1; 9 nucleotides align to TRBD2. This CDR3 has 15 amino acids. CDR1 LNHDA and CDR2 SQIVND come from the germline V gene (reference sequence). J gave up 8 bases and V 5 bases, and 10 bases lay outside the gene matches. This CDR3 is CASSLDLAGRDEQFF. The CDR3 nucleotides are TGTGCCAGTAGTCTTGATCTAGCGGGGAGGGATGAGCAGTTCTTC.

The chain joins TRBV6-5 to TRBJ2-1, with 10 bases matching TRBD1. V shed 1 base, J shed 4 bases, and the junction held 4 bases outside the gene matches. This CDR3 comprises 16 residues. Germline V CDR1 and CDR2: MNHEY, SVGAGI. In DNA, the CDR3 is TGTGCCAGCAGTTACTTGAGGGGACAGGGGTACAATGAGCAGTTCTTC. It is translated as CASSYLRGQGYNEQFF.

The chain is built from TRBV29-1 and TRBJ2-5; 12 nucleotides align to TRBD1. Trimming took 1 base from V and 5 from J; bases not matched to a gene: 8. Germline CDR1 SQVTM, CDR2 ANQGSEA. This CDR3 has 16 residues. The CDR3 loop is CSVEGRGQGAWETQYF. The CDR3 DNA is TGCAGCGTTGAAGGGAGGGGACAGGGGGCTTGGGAGACCCAGTACTTC.

The chain uses TRBV6-6 and TRBJ2-2; D gene unclear. V shed 3 bases and J shed 5 bases, with 4 bases lying between them. Germline V gene sequence: CDR1 MNHNY, CDR2 SVGAGI (reference sequence). This CDR3 is 12 amino acids long. This CDR3 is CASSYPTGELFF. The CDR3 DNA reads TGTGCCAGCAGTTATCCAACCGGGGAGCTGTTTTTT.